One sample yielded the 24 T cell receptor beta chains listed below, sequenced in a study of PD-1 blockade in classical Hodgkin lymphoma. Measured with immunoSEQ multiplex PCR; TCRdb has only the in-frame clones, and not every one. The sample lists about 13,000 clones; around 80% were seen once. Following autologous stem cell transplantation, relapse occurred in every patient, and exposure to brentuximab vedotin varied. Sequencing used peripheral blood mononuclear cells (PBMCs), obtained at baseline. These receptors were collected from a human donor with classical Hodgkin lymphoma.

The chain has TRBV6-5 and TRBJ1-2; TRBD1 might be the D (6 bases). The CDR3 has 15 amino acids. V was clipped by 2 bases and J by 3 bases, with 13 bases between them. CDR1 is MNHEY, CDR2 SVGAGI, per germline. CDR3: CASSYGGRVDYGYTF. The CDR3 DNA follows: TGTGCCAGCAGTTACGGGGGCAGGGTGGACTATGGCTACACCTTC.

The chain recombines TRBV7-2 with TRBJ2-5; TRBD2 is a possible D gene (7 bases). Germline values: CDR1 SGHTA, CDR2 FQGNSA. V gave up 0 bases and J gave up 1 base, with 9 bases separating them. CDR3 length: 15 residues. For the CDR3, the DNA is TGTGCCAGCAGCTTAGCACGGGGGGCCCAAGAGACCCAGTACTTC. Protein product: CASSLARGAQETQYF.

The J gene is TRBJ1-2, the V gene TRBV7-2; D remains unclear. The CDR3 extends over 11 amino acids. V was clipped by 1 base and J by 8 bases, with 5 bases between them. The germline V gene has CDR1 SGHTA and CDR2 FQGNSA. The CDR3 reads CASSLVSGYTF. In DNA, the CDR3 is TGTGCCAGCAGCTTAGTTTCCGGCTACACCTTC.

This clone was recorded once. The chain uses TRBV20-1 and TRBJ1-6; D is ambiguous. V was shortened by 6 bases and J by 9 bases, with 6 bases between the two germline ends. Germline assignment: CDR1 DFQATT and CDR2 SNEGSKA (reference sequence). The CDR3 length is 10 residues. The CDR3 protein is CSAPFSPLHF. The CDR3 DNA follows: TGCAGTGCACCGTTTTCACCCCTCCACTTT.

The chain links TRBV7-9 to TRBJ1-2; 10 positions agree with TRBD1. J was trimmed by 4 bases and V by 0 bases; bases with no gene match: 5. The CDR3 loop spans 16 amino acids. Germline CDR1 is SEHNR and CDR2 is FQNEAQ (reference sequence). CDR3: CASSLAPGQGSYGYTF. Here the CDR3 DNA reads TGTGCCAGCAGCTTAGCCCCGGGACAGGGGAGCTATGGCTACACCTTC.

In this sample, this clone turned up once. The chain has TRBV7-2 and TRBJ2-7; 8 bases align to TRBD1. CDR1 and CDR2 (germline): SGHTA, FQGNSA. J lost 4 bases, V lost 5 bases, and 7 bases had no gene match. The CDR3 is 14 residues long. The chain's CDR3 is CASSRTGNSYEQYF. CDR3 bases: TGTGCCAGCAGCCGGACAGGGAACTCGTACGAGCAGTACTTC.

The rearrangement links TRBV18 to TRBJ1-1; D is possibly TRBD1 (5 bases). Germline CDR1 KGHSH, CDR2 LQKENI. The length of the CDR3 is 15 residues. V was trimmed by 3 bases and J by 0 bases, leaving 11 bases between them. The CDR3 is CASSPPGGVNTEAFF. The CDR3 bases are TGTGCCAGCTCACCCCCGGGGGGAGTGAACACTGAAGCTTTCTTT.

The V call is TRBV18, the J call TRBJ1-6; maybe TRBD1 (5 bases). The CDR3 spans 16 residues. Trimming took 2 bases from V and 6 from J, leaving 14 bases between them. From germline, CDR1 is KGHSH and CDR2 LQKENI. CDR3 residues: CASSPIIGVPNSPLHF. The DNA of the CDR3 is TGTGCCAGCTCACCAATTATAGGGGTGCCTAATTCACCCCTCCACTTT.

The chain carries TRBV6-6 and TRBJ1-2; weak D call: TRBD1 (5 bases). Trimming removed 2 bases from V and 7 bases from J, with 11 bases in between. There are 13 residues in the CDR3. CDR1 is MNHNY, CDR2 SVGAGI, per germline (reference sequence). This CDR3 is CASSYVSGTGYTF. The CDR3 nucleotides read TGTGCCAGCAGTTACGTCTCAGGGACTGGCTACACCTTC.

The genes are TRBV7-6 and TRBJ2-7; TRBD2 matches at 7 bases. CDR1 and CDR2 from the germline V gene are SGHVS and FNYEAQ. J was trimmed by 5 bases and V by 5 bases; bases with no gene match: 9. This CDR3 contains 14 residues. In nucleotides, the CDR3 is TGTGCCAGCAGCGTGGGGGGGTTGAGCCACGAGCAGTACTTC. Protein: CASSVGGLSHEQYF.

CDR3 DNA: TGTGCCACCAGCAGAGCAGGGGTCCCCCCCTACGAGCAGTACTTC. The encoded protein is CATSRAGVPPYEQYF. The genes are TRBV15 and TRBJ2-7; a possible D gene is TRBD1 (6 bases). Trimming stripped 1 base from V and 2 bases from J, with 12 bases between. The CDR3 contains 15 residues. Germline assignment: CDR1 LNHNV and CDR2 YYDKDF (reference sequence).

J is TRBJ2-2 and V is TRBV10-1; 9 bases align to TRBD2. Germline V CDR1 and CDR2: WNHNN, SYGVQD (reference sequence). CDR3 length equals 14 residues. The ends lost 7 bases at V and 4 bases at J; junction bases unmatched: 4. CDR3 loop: CASTPGLATGELFF. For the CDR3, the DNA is TGCGCCAGCACCCCGGGACTAGCCACCGGGGAGCTGTTTTTT.

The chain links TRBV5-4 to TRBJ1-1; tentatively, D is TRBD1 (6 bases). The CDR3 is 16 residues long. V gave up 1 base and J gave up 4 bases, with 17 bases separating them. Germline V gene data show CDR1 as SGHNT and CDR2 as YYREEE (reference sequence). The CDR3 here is CASSLSPRGGGTEAFF. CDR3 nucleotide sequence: TGTGCCAGCAGCTTGAGTCCCAGGGGAGGTGGCACTGAAGCTTTCTTT.

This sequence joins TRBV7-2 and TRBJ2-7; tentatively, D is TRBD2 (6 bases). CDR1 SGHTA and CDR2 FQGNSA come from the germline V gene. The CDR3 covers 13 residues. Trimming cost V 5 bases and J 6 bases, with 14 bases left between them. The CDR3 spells CASSLRGLSEQYF. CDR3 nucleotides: TGTGCCAGCAGCCTCCGGGGGTTGTCCGAGCAGTACTTC. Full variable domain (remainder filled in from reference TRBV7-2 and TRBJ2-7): GAGVSQSPSNKVTEKGKDVELRCDPISGHTALYWYRQSLGQGLEFLIYFQGNSAPDKSGLPSDRFSAERTGGSVSTLTIQRTQQEDSAVYLCASSLRGLSEQYFGPGTRLTVT.

CDR3 DNA: TGTGCCAGCAGAAACCAGGGGGCCCAAAACTATGGCTACACCTTC. Translated: CASRNQGAQNYGYTF. The chain combines TRBV6-1 with TRBJ1-2, with 8 bases matching TRBD1. Unmatched junction bases numbered 8, after V lost 6 bases and J lost 2 bases. Germline lookup yields CDR1 MNHNS and CDR2 SASEGT. The CDR3 spans 15 residues.

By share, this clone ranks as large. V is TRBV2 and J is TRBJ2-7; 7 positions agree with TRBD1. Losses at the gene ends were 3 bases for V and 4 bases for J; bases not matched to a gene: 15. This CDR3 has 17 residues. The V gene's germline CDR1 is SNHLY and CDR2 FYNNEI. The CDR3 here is CASSEFESIGTAYEQYF. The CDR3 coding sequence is TGTGCCAGCAGTGAGTTTGAGTCTATAGGGACAGCTTACGAGCAGTACTTC.

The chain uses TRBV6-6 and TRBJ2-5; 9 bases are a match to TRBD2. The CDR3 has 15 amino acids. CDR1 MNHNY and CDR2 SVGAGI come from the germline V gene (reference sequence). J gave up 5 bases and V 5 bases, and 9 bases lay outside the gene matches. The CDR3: CASSNPGLADETQYF. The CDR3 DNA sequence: TGTGCCAGCAGTAACCCGGGACTAGCTGACGAGACCCAGTACTTC.

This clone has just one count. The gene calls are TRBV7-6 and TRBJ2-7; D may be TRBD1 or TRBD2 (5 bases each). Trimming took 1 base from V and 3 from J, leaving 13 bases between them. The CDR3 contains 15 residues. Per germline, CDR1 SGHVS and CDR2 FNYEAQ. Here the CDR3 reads CASSLDGTPFYEQYF. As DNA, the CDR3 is TGTGCCAGCAGCTTAGACGGGACGCCCTTCTACGAGCAGTACTTC. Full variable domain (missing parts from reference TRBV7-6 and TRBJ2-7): GAGVSQSPRYKVTKRGQDVALRCDPISGHVSLYWYRQALGQGPEFLTYFNYEAQQDKSGLPNDRFSAERPEGSISTLTIQRTEQRDSAMYRCASSLDGTPFYEQYFGPGTRLTVT.

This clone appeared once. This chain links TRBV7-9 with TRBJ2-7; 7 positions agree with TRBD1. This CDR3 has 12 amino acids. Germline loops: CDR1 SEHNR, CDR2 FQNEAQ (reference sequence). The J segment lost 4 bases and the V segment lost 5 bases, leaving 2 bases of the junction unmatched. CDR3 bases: TGTGCCAGCAGCGCACAGGGGTACGAGCAGTACTTC. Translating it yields CASSAQGYEQYF.

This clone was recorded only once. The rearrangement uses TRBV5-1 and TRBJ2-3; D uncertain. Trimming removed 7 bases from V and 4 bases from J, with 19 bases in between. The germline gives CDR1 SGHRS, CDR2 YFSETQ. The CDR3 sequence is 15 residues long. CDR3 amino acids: CASRLVGLVADTQYF. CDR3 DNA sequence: TGCGCCAGCCGGTTAGTGGGGTTGGTGGCAGATACGCAGTATTTT.

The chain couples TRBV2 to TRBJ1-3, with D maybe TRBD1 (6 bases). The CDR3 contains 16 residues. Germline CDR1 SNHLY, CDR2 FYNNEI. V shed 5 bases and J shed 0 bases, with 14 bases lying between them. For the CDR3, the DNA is TGTGCCAGCAGTCCAGACAGGTTCCACTCTGGAAACACCATATATTTT. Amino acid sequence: CASSPDRFHSGNTIYF.

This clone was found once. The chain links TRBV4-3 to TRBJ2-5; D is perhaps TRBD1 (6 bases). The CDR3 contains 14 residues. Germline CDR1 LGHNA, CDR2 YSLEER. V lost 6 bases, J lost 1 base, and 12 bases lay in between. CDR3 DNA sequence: TGCGCCAGCAGTCTGATGACAGGCCAAGAGACCCAGTACTTC. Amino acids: CASSLMTGQETQYF.

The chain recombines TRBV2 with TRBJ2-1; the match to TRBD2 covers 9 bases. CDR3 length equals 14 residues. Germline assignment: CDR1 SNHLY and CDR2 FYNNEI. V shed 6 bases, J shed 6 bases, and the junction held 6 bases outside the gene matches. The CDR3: CASSVRLAVNEQFF. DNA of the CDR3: TGTGCCAGCAGCGTACGACTAGCGGTCAATGAGCAGTTCTTC.

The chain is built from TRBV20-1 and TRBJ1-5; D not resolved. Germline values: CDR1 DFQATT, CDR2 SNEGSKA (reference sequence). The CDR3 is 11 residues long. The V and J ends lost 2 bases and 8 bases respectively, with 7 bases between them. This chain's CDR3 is CSARFGEPQHF. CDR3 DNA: TGCAGTGCTAGATTCGGGGAGCCCCAGCATTTT.